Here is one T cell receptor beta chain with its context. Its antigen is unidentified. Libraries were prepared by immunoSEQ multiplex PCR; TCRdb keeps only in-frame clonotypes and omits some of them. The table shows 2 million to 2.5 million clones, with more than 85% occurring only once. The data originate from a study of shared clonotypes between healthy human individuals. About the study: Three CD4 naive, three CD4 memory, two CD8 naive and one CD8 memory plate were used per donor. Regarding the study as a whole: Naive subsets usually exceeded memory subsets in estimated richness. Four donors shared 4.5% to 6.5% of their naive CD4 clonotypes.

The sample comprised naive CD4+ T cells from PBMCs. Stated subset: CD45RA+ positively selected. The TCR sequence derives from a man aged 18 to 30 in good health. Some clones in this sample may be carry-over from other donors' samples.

This CDR3 is CASGLSQGDEQYF. The CDR3 bases are TGTGCCAGCGGACTTTCACAGGGTGACGAGCAGTACTTC. V usage is TRBV6-5 and J usage is TRBJ2-7, with a possible D match to TRBD1 (6 bases). Germline V CDR1 and CDR2: MNHEY, SVGAGI. This CDR3 region has 13 residues. Trimming left V 8 bases short and J 5 bases short, with 16 bases between.